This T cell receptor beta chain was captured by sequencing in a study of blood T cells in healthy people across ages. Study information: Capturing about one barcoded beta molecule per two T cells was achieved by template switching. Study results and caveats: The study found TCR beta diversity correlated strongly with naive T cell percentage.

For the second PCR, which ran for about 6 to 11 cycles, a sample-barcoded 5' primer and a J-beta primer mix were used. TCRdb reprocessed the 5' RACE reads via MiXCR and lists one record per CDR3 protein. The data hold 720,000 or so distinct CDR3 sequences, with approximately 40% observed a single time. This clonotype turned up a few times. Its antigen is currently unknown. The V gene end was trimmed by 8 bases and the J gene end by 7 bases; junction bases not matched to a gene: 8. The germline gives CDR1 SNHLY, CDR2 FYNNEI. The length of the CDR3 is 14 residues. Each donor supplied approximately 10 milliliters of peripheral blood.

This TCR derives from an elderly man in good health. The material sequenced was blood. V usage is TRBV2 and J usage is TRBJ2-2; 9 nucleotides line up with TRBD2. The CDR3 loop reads CASGPLAGNGELFF. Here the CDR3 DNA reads TGTGCCAGCGGTCCTCTAGCGGGAAACGGGGAGCTGTTTTTT.